This T cell receptor (beta chain) was observed in a study of CD8 T cells in ankylosing spondylitis. Study-level points and caveats: Past studies reported some motif variants in reactive arthritis synovial fluid and blood. CD8+ cells made up the disease-linked clones, which were relatively rare in peripheral blood.

Using its own MiXCR run on the 5' RACE reads, TCRdb lists one record per CDR3 protein. Of 200,000 to 300,000 distinct CDR3 sequences detected, roughly 10% appear once; the ten largest clones hold 2.6%. This clonotype has a count of ten or more. Its target is unknown. Sequenced sample: blood, either unsorted or a sorted T cell fraction (not recorded which). The source of this sequence is a male donor with ankylosing spondylitis or in good health (not recorded which).

CDR3 amino acids: CSAEGLGHIQETQYF. As DNA, the CDR3 is TGCAGTGCTGAGGGCTTGGGACATATACAAGAGACCCAGTACTTC. This chain joins TRBV20-1 and TRBJ2-5; the D gene is possibly TRBD1 (6 bases). The CDR3 length is 15 residues. CDR1 and CDR2 (germline): DFQATT, SNEGSKA (reference sequence). Trimming took 5 bases from V and 2 from J, leaving 18 bases between them.